The present entry profiles one TCR beta chain with its context. The antigen this receptor binds is unknown. It has no much larger one-base neighbor in the sample; base qualities were not kept. The V end loses 6 bases and the J end loses 6 bases, and a stretch of 14 bases separates them. Spanning cysteine to phenylalanine, the CDR3 consists of 13 amino acids. The only DNA kept is the CDR3, 39 bases in frame from the first base. CDR1 and CDR2, per the germline V gene, are SGHTA and FQGTGA. Enrolling through a virtual design, the prospective study's participants ranged in age from about 18 to 89 years and lived across roughly 24 United States geographic areas. To assign participants to cohorts, the prospective study relied on clinical history that participants themselves reported in a screening survey and a study questionnaire. Recovered participants in ImmuneRACE Cohort 3 were defined by two consecutive negative NP/OP PCR tests, clearance by a healthcare professional, or resolution of symptoms. In the prospective study, mobile phlebotomists collected whole blood, serum and a nasopharyngeal or oropharyngeal swab from each participant. Additional blood draws and questionnaires over an approximately 2-month period could optionally be provided by prospective study participants. Before DNA extraction, prospective study blood samples were shipped either frozen or at room temperature.

The sample belongs to a study of blood T cell repertoires in COVID-19 (dated by TCRdb to 2018 to 2020). For the study in its entirety: Samples from collaborators originated in the United States, Italy and Spain and spanned both the acute and convalescent phases of COVID-19. The repertoires were released in a freely available public database meant as a resource for research on the immune response to SARS-CoV-2. The dataset comprised deeply sampled blood TCRbeta repertoires from subjects exposed to, actively infected with, or recovered from COVID-19. The prospective study material was composed of cDNA or gDNA derived from T cells, B-cell-depleted T cells, or PBMCs. The samples were drawn from two sources: the first 160 participants of the ongoing ImmuneRACE study, and 1,200 or so subjects contributed by 6 global collaborators. Where available, HLA class I and class II types were taken from metadata supplied by the sample provider and were not determined by assay-based typing. Nearly every sample came with metadata listing a de-identified subject ID, COVID-19 status, age in years and sex.

Results the study describes overall, beyond this receptor: The quantity of clinical and demographic metadata differed by source and by participant and was supplied without curation.

The immunoSEQ Assay, a bias-controlled multiplex PCR, was used to amplify TCRbeta CDR3 regions from genomic DNA. Processing in the source paper ran as follows. The number of nucleated cells in each sample was estimated from the amplification of reference gene primers within the assay. To quantify the absolute abundance of each unique TCRbeta CDR3 rearrangement, sequence reads were collapsed and filtered. Productive Simpson clonality was computed per sample as the square root of Simpson's diversity index over productive rearrangements. The source is immuneACCESS, and TCRdb retained only in-frame sequences with V and J called. Part of the clones is not carried over; for the studies checked, unresolved V genes explain less than half of this, and the remainder is unexplained. Clonal size and the V and J genes are those of that table, whereas D and trimming came from the DNA. Present in this sample are some 130,000 clones, around nine tenths of which were seen just once. The ten largest clonotypes hold 2.3% of the sample.

Sequencing was done on a sample of PBMCs or T cells enriched from blood (not recorded which). This clonotype was sampled from a woman in her 50s who had recovered from COVID-19. The V gene is TRBV7-3 and the J gene is TRBJ1-2, with a tentative D gene TRBD1 over 5 matching bases. The DNA sequence reads TGTGCCAGCAGTCCTCGTGGAGGGGATGGCTACACCTTC. The resulting protein is CASSPRGGDGYTF.